Below are 20 T cell receptor beta chains sequenced from a single sample in a study of cytomegalovirus exposure and HLA in healthy donors. In the PCR, 60 Vbeta and 13 Jbeta primers were used. Here immunoSEQ multiplex PCR was the method, and the copy in TCRdb shows in-frame clones only, minus some. Among some 140,000 clones listed, approximately 62% were seen once. The sequencing sample was made of PBMCs. All receptors derive from a human donor in good health.

The V and J genes are TRBV9 and TRBJ1-2; TRBD1 agrees at 11 bases. Germline assignment: CDR1 SGDLS and CDR2 YYNGEE. The CDR3 sequence is 16 residues long. V gave up 0 bases and J gave up 3 bases; unmatched junction bases: 4. CDR3 nucleotide sequence: TGTGCCAGCAGCGTAGCCCCGGGACAGGGGGACTATGGCTACACCTTC. This gives the protein CASSVAPGQGDYGYTF.

This clone was seen more than once but under ten times. The rearrangement joins TRBV5-4 to TRBJ2-7; TRBD2 matches 10 bases. J gave up 0 bases and V 4 bases, and 7 bases lay outside the gene matches. Germline V gene lookup returns CDR1 SGHNT and CDR2 YYREEE (reference sequence). There are 16 residues in the CDR3. In nucleotides, the CDR3 is TGTGCCAGCAGCCCGACTAGCGGGTTTAGCTCCTACGAGCAGTACTTC. Its translation is CASSPTSGFSSYEQYF.

Turning to this clone: Germline and junction disagree at one end, which may indicate a read error. The chain has TRBV7-2 and TRBJ1-2, with D unclear. Germline V CDR1 and CDR2: SGHTA, FQGNSA. This CDR3 is built from 12 residues. In DNA, the CDR3 is TGTGCCAGCGGCTTAGCGGCGGCTGGCTACACCTTC. It is translated as CASGLAAAGYTF.

The rearrangement joins TRBV28 to TRBJ2-1; D is possibly TRBD1 (6 bases). The V gene's germline CDR1 is MDHEN and CDR2 SYDVKM. Trimming left V 2 bases short and J 5 bases short, with 16 bases between. This CDR3 has 16 amino acids. The chain's CDR3 is CASSLPGVMPNNEQFF. For the CDR3, the DNA is TGTGCCAGCAGTTTACCAGGGGTCATGCCGAACAATGAGCAGTTCTTC.

This chain uses TRBV5-4 with TRBJ2-2; the D is unclear. There are 14 residues in the CDR3. Germline-derived CDR1 and CDR2 are SGHNT and YYREEE (reference sequence). Trimming removed 0 bases from V and 5 bases from J, with 8 bases in between. The CDR3 DNA reads as TGTGCCAGCAGCTTGGCCTACGGTACCGGGGAGCTGTTTTTT. It specifies CASSLAYGTGELFF.

This clone has only one observation. J is TRBJ2-3 and V is TRBV18, with 10 bases identical to TRBD2. This CDR3 contains 17 residues. The junction had 8 bases not matched to a gene; V was cut back by 5 bases and J by 0 bases. The germline gives CDR1 KGHSH, CDR2 LQKENI. The CDR3 protein is CASSARLAGRSTDTQYF. The CDR3 DNA is TGTGCCAGCTCAGCCCGACTAGCGGGTCGTAGCACAGATACGCAGTATTTT. Looking up the rest from reference TRBV18 and TRBJ2-3 gives the full variable domain: NAGVMQNPRHLVRRRGQEARLRCSPMKGHSHVYWYRQLPEEGLKFMVYLQKENIIDESGMPKERFSAEFPKEGPSILRIQQVVRGDSAAYFCASSARLAGRSTDTQYFGPGTRLTVL.

In its sample, this clone was seen a few times. The V and J genes are TRBV7-9 and TRBJ1-5, with 9 nucleotides matching TRBD1. The CDR3 consists of 15 residues. After removal of 0 bases from V and 8 bases from J, the junction contained 5 bases not matched to a gene. Germline V gene lookup returns CDR1 SEHNR and CDR2 FQNEAQ (reference sequence). The CDR3 nucleotides read TGTGCCAGCAGCTTAGCGGGGACAGGGACGGAGCCCCAGCATTTT. Amino acids: CASSLAGTGTEPQHF.

As DNA, the CDR3 is TGTGCCAGCAGCACGGGGACACCCTCCTACGAGCAGTACTTC. Translating it yields CASSTGTPSYEQYF. The rearrangement uses TRBV13 and TRBJ2-7; D is perhaps TRBD1 (6 bases). CDR1 is PRHDT and CDR2 is FYEKMQ in the germline V gene (reference sequence). The CDR3 contains 14 residues. Deletions cut 5 bases from V and 0 bases from J, with 11 bases between. The variable domain in full, with the rest retrieved from reference TRBV13 and TRBJ2-7, is AAGVIQSPRHLIKEKRETATLKCYPIPRHDTVYWYQQGPGQDPQFLISFYEKMQSDKGSIPDRFSAQQFSDYHSELNMSSLELGDSALYFCASSTGTPSYEQYFGPGTRLTVT.

The J gene is TRBJ2-3, the V gene TRBV11-3; 7 bases fit TRBD2. V shed 1 base and J 5 bases; nucleotides not matched to a gene: 9. Germline V gene data show CDR1 as SGHNT and CDR2 as YENEEA. The CDR3 runs to 16 residues. In nucleotides, the CDR3 is TGTGCCAGCAGCTTAGCGCGGGAGAAGCGTGTAGATACGCAGTATTTT. It is translated as CASSLAREKRVDTQYF.

This clone was picked up a small number of times. J is TRBJ2-7 and V is TRBV5-4; 8 nucleotides agree with TRBD1. Germline CDR1 reads SGHNT; CDR2 reads YYREEE (reference sequence). This CDR3 region has 14 residues. J was trimmed by 3 bases and V by 0 bases; bases with no gene match: 2. The CDR3 nucleotides are TGTGCCAGCAGCTTGGTGGACAGGGTCTACGAGCAGTACTTC. Its protein product is CASSLVDRVYEQYF.

The table lists this clone with a few counts. This chain connects TRBV11-2 to TRBJ2-7; TRBD1 aligns across 9 bases. This CDR3 is 15 amino acids long. The V gene end was trimmed by 5 bases and the J gene end by 9 bases; junction bases not matched to a gene: 14. Germline CDR1 reads SGHAT; CDR2 reads FQNNGV. The CDR3 nucleotides are TGTGCCAGCAGCACCCCCGGGACAGGGACAATTGCGCAGTACTTC. This gives the protein CASSTPGTGTIAQYF.

This clone has more than one count but fewer than ten. The chain is built from TRBV11-1 and TRBJ2-3; 10 bases align to TRBD1. Germline CDR1 is SGHAT and CDR2 is FQDESV (reference sequence). The length of the CDR3 is 16 residues. Losses at the gene ends were 5 bases for V and 9 bases for J; bases not matched to a gene: 14. The CDR3 sequence: CASSPYRDRGRGTQYF. The CDR3 DNA reads as TGTGCCAGCAGCCCCTACCGGGACAGGGGAAGAGGGACGCAGTATTTT.

The J gene is TRBJ2-7, the V gene TRBV9, with 8 bases matching TRBD2. V was clipped by 3 bases and J by 3 bases; unmatched bases: 8. The CDR3 has 15 residues. CDR1 is SGDLS and CDR2 is YYNGEE in the germline V gene. The CDR3 DNA is TGTGCCAGCAGCGAAAGCGGTCTAGCGGGCTACGAGCAGTACTTC. It is translated as CASSESGLAGYEQYF.

The chain links TRBV11-2 to TRBJ2-3; possibly TRBD2 for D (7 bases). The V end was cut by 1 base, the J end by 4 bases, with 12 bases between. Germline V gene data show CDR1 as SGHAT and CDR2 as FQNNGV. The CDR3 runs to 15 residues. The CDR3, as DNA: TGTGCCAGCAGCTTAGCGTCGGGGGGCTCAGATACGCAGTATTTT. This sequence encodes CASSLASGGSDTQYF. The variable domain in full, with the rest retrieved from reference TRBV11-2 and TRBJ2-3, is EAGVAQSPRYKIIEKRQSVAFWCNPISGHATLYWYQQILGQGPKLLIQFQNNGVVDDSQLPKDRFSAERLKGVDSTLKIQPAKLEDSAVYLCASSLASGGSDTQYFGPGTRLTVL.

This clone turned up a few times. V and J are TRBV28 and TRBJ2-1; 15 bases line up with TRBD2. This CDR3 is 17 amino acids long. V lost 6 bases, J lost 7 bases, and 10 bases stayed unmatched. Germline values: CDR1 MDHEN, CDR2 SYDVKM. The DNA for the CDR3 is TGTGCCAGCAGCCGCCAGGGACTAGCGGGAGGATTAAATGAGCAGTTCTTC. It encodes CASSRQGLAGGLNEQFF. Based on the CDR3 plus reference TRBV28 and TRBJ2-1, the full variable domain is DVKVTQSSRYLVKRTGEKVFLECVQDMDHENMFWYRQDPGLGLRLIYFSYDVKMKEKGDIPEGYSVSREKKERFSLILESASTNQTSMYLCASSRQGLAGGLNEQFFGPGTRLTVL.

The J gene is TRBJ2-7, the V gene TRBV5-5, with TRBD2 matching over 8 bases. CDR1 is SGHKS and CDR2 is YYEKEE in the germline V gene (reference sequence). CDR3 length: 18 amino acids. The V gene end was trimmed by 1 base and the J gene end by 6 bases; junction bases not matched to a gene: 18. CDR3 DNA sequence: TGTGCCAGCAGCTTGACACCACTAGCGGAGGGGGGGTTTGGCGAGCAGTACTTC. It codes for CASSLTPLAEGGFGEQYF.

This chain joins TRBV4-3 and TRBJ2-7, with a tentative D call TRBD2 (6 bases). CDR3 length: 15 residues. Germline V CDR1 and CDR2: LGHNA, YSLEER. V was cut by 1 base and J by 2 bases, with 12 bases left in between. CDR3 sequence reads: CASSQASGSPYEQYF. The CDR3, as DNA: TGCGCCAGCAGCCAAGCCAGCGGGTCGCCCTACGAGCAGTACTTC.

Here the CDR3 DNA reads TGTGCCAACCACCAGGGGACTAGCGGGAGCGAACCAGATACGCAGTATTTT. Protein product: CANHQGTSGSEPDTQYF. The rearrangement joins TRBV28 to TRBJ2-3; 14 nucleotides match TRBD2. Germline V CDR1 and CDR2: MDHEN, SYDVKM. The CDR3 covers 17 residues. V lost 10 bases to trimming and J lost 4 bases; unmatched junction nucleotides: 13.

V is TRBV4-2 and J is TRBJ2-1, with TRBD2 matching over 10 bases. The junction had 20 bases not matched to a gene; V was cut back by 4 bases and J by 5 bases. Germline loops: CDR1 LGHNA, CDR2 YNFKEQ. The CDR3 has 20 amino acids. CDR3 in amino acids: CASSPQVIAGGWGGHNEQFF. The CDR3 region has the DNA TGTGCCAGCAGCCCCCAGGTCATAGCGGGAGGTTGGGGGGGTCACAATGAGCAGTTCTTC.

This rearrangement joins TRBV7-9 to TRBJ2-2; 7 positions agree with TRBD2. From germline, CDR1 is SEHNR and CDR2 FQNEAQ (reference sequence). V lost 5 bases, J lost 5 bases, and 14 bases stayed unmatched. The length of the CDR3 is 17 residues. CDR3 coding DNA: TGTGCCAGCAGCCTCCCCCCCCTAGCGGCCGATACCGGGGAGCTGTTTTTT. This encodes CASSLPPLAADTGELFF.